The 7 T cell receptor beta chains in this list originate from one sample, sequenced in a study of Graves' ophthalmopathy and Graves' hyperthyroidism. Beta-chain TCR CDR3 regions were amplified from RNA transcripts. An initial RT-PCR round employing HTBI primers preceded a second-round multiplex PCR. TCRdb reprocessed the multiplex PCR reads with MiXCR, giving one entry per CDR3 protein. The sample includes 620,000 or so distinct CDR3 sequences, around a fifth of them seen just once. Sequencing input: peripheral blood. These receptors all come from a woman aged 18-29 years with stable Graves' hyperthyroidism. Some clones in this sample may be carry-over from other donors' samples.

The chain links TRBV6-1 to TRBJ1-1, with unresolved D. This CDR3 spans 14 amino acids. Trimming removed 8 bases at V and 4 bases at J, with 17 bases between. Germline V gene sequence: CDR1 MNHNS, CDR2 SASEGT. DNA for the CDR3: TGTGCCAGCGTCCGGACCTCCGAGGGCACTGAAGCTTTCTTT. This codes for CASVRTSEGTEAFF.

The chain couples TRBV6-1 to TRBJ2-5, with 8 bases identical to TRBD1. Trimming removed 4 bases from V and 7 bases from J; junction bases left unmatched: 8. This CDR3 is built from 14 residues. Germline V gives CDR1 MNHNS, CDR2 SASEGT. CDR3 sequence reads: CASSADRARGTQYF. CDR3 bases: TGTGCCAGCAGTGCGGACAGGGCGAGGGGGACCCAGTACTTC.

This clonotype has at least ten counts. The V and J genes are TRBV20-1 and TRBJ1-5; 9 bases map to TRBD1. V dropped 4 bases and J dropped 6; count of bases not matched to a gene: 4. The V gene's germline CDR1 is DFQATT and CDR2 SNEGSKA (reference sequence). This CDR3 is 13 amino acids long. The DNA of the CDR3 is TGCAGTGCTACCGGGACAGGGAGTCAGCCCCAGCATTTT. Translated: CSATGTGSQPQHF.

This clonotype was observed many times. This sequence joins TRBV11-2 and TRBJ2-5, with D uncertain. Deletions cut 1 base from V and 2 bases from J, with 5 bases between. Germline lookup yields CDR1 SGHAT and CDR2 FQNNGV. The CDR3 consists of 13 residues. The CDR3 nucleotides are TGTGCCAGCAGCTTAGTACTGCAAGAGACCCAGTACTTC. This sequence encodes CASSLVLQETQYF.

This clonotype was counted between two and nine times. This chain joins TRBV5-1 and TRBJ1-1; no firm D call. CDR1 is SGHRS, CDR2 YFSETQ, per germline. The CDR3 is made up of 14 amino acids. The germline V and J ends were trimmed by 1 base and 2 bases, with 9 bases remaining between them. CDR3 protein: CASSLLSENTEAFF. DNA for the CDR3: TGCGCCAGCAGCTTGCTGTCGGAAAACACTGAAGCTTTCTTT.

The chain joins TRBV28 to TRBJ1-5, with 8 nucleotides matching TRBD1. CDR3 length: 15 amino acids. V shed 2 bases, J shed 5 bases, and the junction held 5 bases outside the gene matches. Germline V lookup: CDR1 MDHEN, CDR2 SYDVKM. CDR3 in DNA: TGTGCCAGCAGTTTAGACAGGGGCTCACATCAGCCCCAGCATTTT. It specifies CASSLDRGSHQPQHF.

This clonotype was seen at least ten times. The chain joins TRBV29-1 to TRBJ2-7, with TRBD2 identical over 8 bases. CDR1 is SQVTM and CDR2 is ANQGSEA in the germline V gene. The CDR3 runs to 14 residues. The V gene end was trimmed by 4 bases and the J gene end by 6 bases; junction bases not matched to a gene: 11. The CDR3 DNA reads TGCAGCGTTGTTCGGATGAGCGGGAGCCCCGAGCAGTACTTC. It yields the protein CSVVRMSGSPEQYF.